Listed below are T cell receptor beta chains from one sample, sequenced in a study of shared clonotypes between healthy human individuals. Method: immunoSEQ multiplex PCR; TCRdb's copy keeps in-frame clones and lacks some. There are millions of clones in the sample; roughly 93% occur only once, and 0.39% lies in the top ten. The sequencing sample was made of naive CD4+ T cells from PBMCs. The origin of the receptors is a man between 18 and 35 years old in good health. Some clones in this sample may be carry-over from other donors' samples. Each CDR3 is given with its conserved first and last residue. A D gene is named only where the DNA matches it firmly. The listing skips clone size in some rows; elsewhere it reads once, few, many or a size class.

V gene	clone size	J gene	D gene	CDR3 DNA	CDR3 protein
TRBV15	-	TRBJ2-2	-	TGTGCCACCAGCTTCAGCACCGGGGAGCTGTTTTTT	CATSFSTGELFF
TRBV5-6	-	TRBJ1-1	-	TGTGCCAGCAGCCCACATACAAGGAACACTGAAGCTTTCTTT	CASSPHTRNTEAFF
TRBV27	-	TRBJ1-2	-	TGTGCCAGCAGTTTATCGAGGACCCCTGGGGACTATGGCTACACCTTC	CASSLSRTPGDYGYTF
TRBV6-6	-	TRBJ1-1	-	TGTGCCAGCAGTTCTACGTCGGGGTACACTGAAGCTTTCTTT	CASSSTSGYTEAFF
TRBV5-1	-	TRBJ2-3	-	TGCGCCAGCAGCCGAACGACTGAGAACACAGATACGCAGTATTTT	CASSRTTENTDTQYF
TRBV2	-	TRBJ2-7	TRBD1	TGTGCCAGCAGTTTCGACAGGGCCTCCTACGAGCAGTACTTC	CASSFDRASYEQYF
TRBV6-6	-	TRBJ1-3	-	TGTGCCAGCAGGGGCACGGGGTCCAACTCTGGAAACACCATATATTTT	CASRGTGSNSGNTIYF
TRBV28	-	TRBJ1-4	-	TGTGCCAGCAGTTCCAGGCCGGGGTCCACAACTAATGAAAAACTGTTTTTT	CASSSRPGSTTNEKLFF
TRBV18	-	TRBJ2-4	-	TGTGCCAGCTCACCATCCGGGGATAATAACATTCAGTACTTC	CASSPSGDNNIQYF
TRBV5-4	-	TRBJ2-3	-	TGTGCCAGCAGCTTCCCGGGTGTGATAGCGGTCTCAGATACGCAGTATTTT	CASSFPGVIAVSDTQYF
TRBV5-1	-	TRBJ2-7	-	TGCGCCAGCAGCTTGGCCGTGATCGGCTACGAGCAGTACTTC	CASSLAVIGYEQYF
TRBV28	-	TRBJ1-2	-	TGTGCCAGCAGTCAACATTGGGGCCGAGGCTACACCTTC	CASSQHWGRGYTF
TRBV18	once	TRBJ1-5	-	TGTGCCAGCTCGGGAGGGGTTAGCAATCAGCCCCAGCATTTT	CASSGGVSNQPQHF
TRBV28	once	TRBJ1-1	-	TGTGCCAGCAGTTTCTGGGGGATGGGACGGATGAACACTGAAGCTTTCTTT	CASSFWGMGRMNTEAFF
TRBV11-2	-	TRBJ2-3	-	TGTGCCAGCAGCCCCGGGACCCACACAGATACGCAGTATTTT	CASSPGTHTDTQYF
TRBV27	-	TRBJ2-3	TRBD1	TGTGCCAGCAGTTCGAGGGGGCTTGGCACAGATACGCAGTATTTT	CASSSRGLGTDTQYF
TRBV28	-	TRBJ1-4	TRBD1	TGTGCCAGCACCCGGACAGGGGGGGGAGAAAAACTGTTTTTT	CASTRTGGGEKLFF
TRBV19	-	TRBJ1-5	-	TGTGCCAGTAGTATAGTAGGAGGATATAGCAATCAGCCCCAGCATTTT	CASSIVGGYSNQPQHF
TRBV11-2	-	TRBJ1-2	-	TGTGCCAGCAGCTTAGAGATGGGGGGGTACTATGGCTACACCTTC	CASSLEMGGYYGYTF
TRBV28	-	TRBJ1-2	-	TGTGCCAGCAGGTTGATCGGAGTTTATGGCTACACCTTC	CASRLIGVYGYTF
TRBV7-9	once	TRBJ1-1	-	TGTGCCAGCAGCACGCTAGGGCAGGGAGGAGCTTTCTTT	CASSTLGQGGAFF
TRBV10-1	-	TRBJ2-2	-	TGCGCCAGCAGTGAGAGCCAGGGCCTACCTCCGGTCCCCGGGGAGCTGTTTTTT	CASSESQGLPPVPGELFF
TRBV19	-	TRBJ1-1	-	TGTGCCAGTAGTATCTTATCCGGGCTGGCAATGAACACTGAAGCTTTCTTT	CASSILSGLAMNTEAFF
TRBV2	few	TRBJ1-2	TRBD1	TGTGCCAGCATGCGGACAGGGGTCGTATATGGCTACACCTTC	CASMRTGVVYGYTF
TRBV6-5	-	TRBJ2-2	-	TGTGCCAGCAGTTACTGGACAGCGAACACCGGGGAGCTGTTTTTT	CASSYWTANTGELFF
TRBV6-1	-	TRBJ2-7	-	TGTGCCAGCAGTGACTGGTACAGCTCCTACGAGCAGTACTTC	CASSDWYSSYEQYF
TRBV28	-	TRBJ1-2	TRBD1	TGTGCCGTATACCAGGGGGCGGGTCGGGATGGCTACACCTTC	CAVYQGAGRDGYTF
TRBV6-1	-	TRBJ1-2	-	TGTGCCAGCAGGACTCAACAGGGAAACTATGGCTACACCTTC	CASRTQQGNYGYTF
TRBV6-1	-	TRBJ2-1	-	TGTGCCAGCACCGAAGGGCTAGAAACCTACAATGAGCAGTTCTTC	CASTEGLETYNEQFF
TRBV28	-	TRBJ1-2	TRBD1	TGTGCCAGCAGTCTCAGGGGGCATATGGGCTACACCTTC	CASSLRGHMGYTF
TRBV6-6	-	TRBJ2-5	-	TGTGCCAGCAGTTACTCCGGCAGGCAAGAGACCCAGTACTTC	CASSYSGRQETQYF
TRBV20-1	-	TRBJ2-5	-	TGCAGTGCTATCCGTGGGACCCAGTACTTC	CSAIRGTQYF
TRBV4-2	-	TRBJ2-5	-	TGTGCCAGCAGCCGCCACCGGGACTTCAAAGAGACCCAGTACTTC	CASSRHRDFKETQYF
TRBV28	-	TRBJ2-1	-	TGTGCCAGCAGTTTATCGGACGAGCAGTTCTTC	CASSLSDEQFF
TRBV7-9	-	TRBJ1-1	TRBD1	TGTGCCAGTACCCACAGGGACAGGGGCGGAGGGAACACTGAAGCTTTCTTT	CASTHRDRGGGNTEAFF
TRBV7-9	-	TRBJ2-3	TRBD2	TGTGCCAGCAGCTTTAGGACTAGCAGCAGCACAGATACGCAGTATTTT	CASSFRTSSSTDTQYF
TRBV6-1	-	TRBJ2-7	TRBD1	TGTGCCAGCAGTGAAATTCGGGACAGGGGGAGATACGAGCAGTACTTC	CASSEIRDRGRYEQYF
TRBV10-1	-	TRBJ2-3	TRBD2	TGCGCCAGCAGTGGTCCGCAGGGGACTAGCGGGGCAGATACGCAGTATTTT	CASSGPQGTSGADTQYF
TRBV7-8	-	TRBJ2-3	TRBD2	TGTGCCAGCAGCTTAGTTACGGCGCTAGCGGGATTGGATACGCAGTATTTT	CASSLVTALAGLDTQYF
TRBV28	-	TRBJ2-7	TRBD2	TGTGCCAGCAGTTTCTCCGGCGGGAGGGCCTACGAGCAGTACTTC	CASSFSGGRAYEQYF
TRBV4-2	-	TRBJ2-1	TRBD2	TGTGCCAGCAGCCTGCAACTAGCGGAATACAATGAGCAGTTCTTC	CASSLQLAEYNEQFF
TRBV5-6	-	TRBJ2-7	-	TGTGCCAGCAGCTTGGCACAGGGTAGGAGACAGTACTTC	CASSLAQGRRQYF
TRBV11-2	-	TRBJ2-1	-	TGTGCCAGCAGGCACAGACCAGGGATCCACAATGAGCAGTTCTTC	CASRHRPGIHNEQFF
TRBV6-6	once	TRBJ2-1	TRBD2	TGTGCCAGCAGTTCCCCCGAGCGGGAGGGCCTCCATGAGCAGTTCTTC	CASSSPEREGLHEQFF
TRBV5-1	-	TRBJ2-5	TRBD2	TGCGCCAGCAGCTTGCGAGCGGGAGAAGGAGAGACCCAGTACTTC	CASSLRAGEGETQYF
TRBV7-8	-	TRBJ2-7	TRBD1	TGTGCCAGCAGCTTAGTACAGGGGGCAGGCGAGCAGTACTTC	CASSLVQGAGEQYF
TRBV2	-	TRBJ2-7	-	TGTGCCAGCAGGGTCGATCGTATCCACGAGCAGTACTTC	CASRVDRIHEQYF
TRBV6-1	-	TRBJ2-7	TRBD2	TGTGCCAGCAGTGAAAAACTAGCGGCCTTCGGGGAGCAGTACTTC	CASSEKLAAFGEQYF
TRBV7-8	-	TRBJ1-5	-	TGTGCCAGCAGCCGAAGTACGTGGCCGAGCAATCAGCCCCAGCATTTT	CASSRSTWPSNQPQHF
TRBV28	-	TRBJ2-5	-	TGTGCCAGTCGTTTTGGACCGAAATACCCGGGGGAGACCCAGTACTTC	CASRFGPKYPGETQYF
TRBV4-2	-	TRBJ2-1	TRBD2	TGTGCCAGCAGCCAAGGGTTGTTAGCGGGAGGCTCATACAATGAGCAGTTCTTC	CASSQGLLAGGSYNEQFF
TRBV5-1	-	TRBJ1-2	-	TGCGCCAGCAGCCCAAATACAGGGCCCTATGGCTACACCTTC	CASSPNTGPYGYTF
TRBV30	-	TRBJ1-5	TRBD1	TGTGCCTGGAAGGACAGGGGAGGGAATCAGCCCCAGCATTTT	CAWKDRGGNQPQHF
TRBV28	-	TRBJ1-6	-	TGTGCCAGCAGAGGGTATAATTCACCCCTCCACTTT	CASRGYNSPLHF